This record looks at one T cell receptor beta chain sequence and its context. The antigen remains undetermined. TCRdb's table, derived via immunoSEQ multiplex PCR, lists solely in-frame clones and lacks some. The sample lists around 180,000 clones; around 87% were seen once. This entry belongs to a study of T cell responses to AZD1222 COVID-19 vaccine. General study points: Seropositive AZD1222 recipients at baseline numbered only five or six.

This CDR3 has 14 amino acids. V gave up 5 bases and J gave up 4 bases; unmatched junction bases: 8. Germline lookup yields CDR1 SEHNR and CDR2 FQNEAQ (reference sequence). The genes are TRBV7-9 and TRBJ2-7; TRBD1 matches at 7 bases. Sample: peripheral blood, taken on day 0 of AZD1222 vaccination. The receptor's source is an adult in good health. The CDR3 nucleotides read TGTGCCAGCAGCCAGGGACAGCTGGAATACGAGCAGTACTTC. Translation gives CASSQGQLEYEQYF.